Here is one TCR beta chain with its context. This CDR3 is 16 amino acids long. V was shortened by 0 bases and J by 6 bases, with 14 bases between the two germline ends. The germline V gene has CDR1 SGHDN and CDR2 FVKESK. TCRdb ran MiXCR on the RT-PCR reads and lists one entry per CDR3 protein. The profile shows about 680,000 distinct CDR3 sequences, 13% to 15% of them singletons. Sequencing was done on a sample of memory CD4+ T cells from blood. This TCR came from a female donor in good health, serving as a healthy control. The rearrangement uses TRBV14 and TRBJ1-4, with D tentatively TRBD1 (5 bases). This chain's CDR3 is CASSQDGDPRYEKLFF. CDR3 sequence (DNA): TGTGCCAGCAGCCAAGATGGGGACCCCCGCTATGAAAAACTGTTTTTT.